The clone carrying this TCR beta chain came up many times. Regarding time point: persistent/refractory GD, antithyroid drugs over 5 years with positive TRAb. RNA from PBMCs was the source of the TCR library. This sample was included in a study of regulatory T cells in long-lasting Graves disease. Across the study: To qualify as persistent, Graves' disease required over 5 years of antithyroid drugs with positive TSH receptor antibodies.

Between the trimmed V and J ends, which lost 5 bases and 4 bases, there was a span of 14 bases. The germline V gene has CDR1 LNHNV and CDR2 YYDKDF (reference sequence). CDR3 length: 14 amino acids. Libraries of TCR beta came from iRepertoire HTBI primers plus Arm-PCR of CDR3 regions. From the multiplex PCR reads, TCRdb called clonotypes with MiXCR, one entry per CDR3 protein. The sample records 400,000 to 500,000 distinct CDR3 sequences, approximately 22% being singletons. The receptor was isolated from a female donor with Graves disease. The gene calls are TRBV15 and TRBJ2-5; D unresolved. Material: peripheral blood mononuclear cells (PBMCs), obtained when the disease was refractory, from a patient treated with antithyroid drugs. This CDR3 is CATSSRRLSETQYF. CDR3 DNA: TGTGCCACCAGCTCCCGTAGGTTGTCAGAGACCCAGTACTTC.